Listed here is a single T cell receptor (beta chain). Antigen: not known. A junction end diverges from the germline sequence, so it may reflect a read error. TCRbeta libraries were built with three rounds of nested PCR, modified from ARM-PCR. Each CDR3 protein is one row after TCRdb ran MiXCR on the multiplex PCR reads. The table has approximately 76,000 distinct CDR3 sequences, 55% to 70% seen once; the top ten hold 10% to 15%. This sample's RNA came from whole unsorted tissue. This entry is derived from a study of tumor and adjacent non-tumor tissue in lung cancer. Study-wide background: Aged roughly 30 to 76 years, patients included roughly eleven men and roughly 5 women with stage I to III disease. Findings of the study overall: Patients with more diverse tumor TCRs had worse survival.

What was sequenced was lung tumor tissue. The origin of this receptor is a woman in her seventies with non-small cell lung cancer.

The CDR3 region has the DNA TGTGCCAGCAAGCCAACAACAGGGGAACGTTGGAACACAGAAGGTTTCTTT. Translation gives CASKPTTGERWNTEGFF. V is TRBV6-5 and J is TRBJ1-1, with 7 bases lining up with TRBD1. This CDR3 has 17 residues. Germline V gives CDR1 MNHEY, CDR2 SVGAGI.